A single sample gave rise to the 26 T cell receptor beta chains below, sequenced in a study of T cells in localized non-small cell lung cancer. The data were produced by immunoSEQ multiplex PCR, yet TCRdb's version contains in-frame clones alone and is incomplete. The table has about 40,000 clones, around 87% seen once. This sample comprised peripheral blood, obtained before any cancer treatment. The origin of the receptors is a man between 18 and 50 years old with stage I lung adenocarcinoma.

The chain links TRBV4-3 to TRBJ1-6, with D possibly matching TRBD1 (5 bases). V lost 0 bases to trimming and J lost 0 bases, with 9 bases between them. The CDR3 is 17 amino acids. Germline V gives CDR1 LGHNA, CDR2 YSLEER. For the CDR3, the DNA is TGCGCCAGCAGCCAAGACCGACAGAGCTCCTATAATTCACCCCTCCACTTT. Encoded protein: CASSQDRQSSYNSPLHF.

The rearrangement uses TRBV19 and TRBJ1-5, with D unclear. The CDR3 has 12 residues. From germline, CDR1 is LNHDA and CDR2 SQIVND (reference sequence). Trimming shortened V by 6 bases and J by 6 bases, and 9 bases separated the two germline ends. CDR3 amino acids: CASSVMGQPQHF. CDR3 nucleotides: TGTGCCAGTAGCGTAATGGGTCAGCCCCAGCATTTT.

The chain uses TRBV7-7 and TRBJ2-1; unclear D gene. This CDR3 is 13 amino acids long. Looked up from germline, CDR1 is SSHAT and CDR2 is FNYEAQ (reference sequence). V was trimmed by 5 bases and J by 10 bases, leaving 15 bases between them. The CDR3 sequence is CASSLGGFGEQFF. CDR3 nucleotide sequence: TGTGCCAGCAGCCTGGGTGGGTTCGGAGAGCAGTTCTTC.

The gene calls are TRBV5-6 and TRBJ2-2; a weak D match, TRBD1 (6 bases). Trimming took off 4 bases at V and 1 base at J, with 11 bases between the two ends. This CDR3 comprises 15 residues. CDR1 and CDR2 from the germline V gene are SGHDT and YYEEEE. The CDR3 protein is CASSPDRRNTGELFF. The CDR3 DNA follows: TGTGCCAGCAGCCCTGACAGGCGGAACACCGGGGAGCTGTTTTTT. The full variable domain, completed using reference TRBV5-6 and TRBJ2-2, is DAGVTQSPTHLIKTRGQQVTLRCSPKSGHDTVSWYQQALGQGPQFIFQYYEEEERQRGNFPDRFSGHQFPNYSSELNVNALLLGDSALYLCASSPDRRNTGELFFGEGSRLTVL.

The genes are TRBV29-1 and TRBJ1-1; the D is unclear. Trimming stripped 8 bases from V and 1 base from J, with 14 bases between. This CDR3 contains 13 residues. Germline V CDR1 and CDR2: SQVTM, ANQGSEA. CDR3 region: CSLMTHRNTEAFF. The CDR3 coding sequence is TGCAGCCTAATGACTCATCGGAACACTGAAGCTTTCTTT.

The chain joins TRBV2 to TRBJ1-2; tentatively, D is TRBD1 (6 bases). The CDR3 runs to 15 residues. Trimming stripped 5 bases from V and 4 bases from J, with 17 bases between. Germline CDR1 reads SNHLY; CDR2 reads FYNNEI. The CDR3 sequence is CASSKGHFKSYGYTF. As DNA, the CDR3 is TGTGCCAGCAGTAAGGGACACTTCAAAAGCTATGGCTACACCTTC.

This rearrangement joins TRBV19 to TRBJ1-2, with D tentatively TRBD1 (5 bases). CDR3 length: 12 amino acids. V lost 6 bases and J lost 0, with 5 bases in between. The V gene's germline CDR1 is LNHDA and CDR2 SQIVND (reference sequence). In DNA form, the CDR3 reads TGTGCCAGTAGGACAGCTAACTATGGCTACACCTTC. Amino acid sequence: CASRTANYGYTF.

This chain connects TRBV19 to TRBJ1-2; D remains ambiguous. The CDR3 length is 14 residues. The germline CDR1 and CDR2 sequences are LNHDA and SQIVND (reference sequence). V lost 9 bases to trimming and J lost 4 bases, with 18 bases between them. In DNA form, the CDR3 reads TGTGCCAGCCAACCGACCGGCGGGTCCTATGGCTACACCTTC. Translation: CASQPTGGSYGYTF.

Comment on this clone: One end of the junction varies from germline; a read error may be responsible. Here the CDR3 DNA reads TGTGCCTGGAGTGTACTGATGAACACTCTAGGGGGCTTT. As protein: CAWSVLMNTLGGF. The genes are TRBV30 and TRBJ1-1, with a possible D match to TRBD1 (6 bases). The length of the CDR3 is 13 residues. CDR1 and CDR2 (germline): GTSNPN, SVGIG (reference sequence).

DNA for the CDR3: TGCGCCAGCATCCTCAACCCTAGCGGGGGGCTCGTCCAAGAGACCCAGTACTTC. Encoded protein: CASILNPSGGLVQETQYF. J is TRBJ2-5 and V is TRBV5-1; 11 bases line up with TRBD2. J lost 1 base, V lost 6 bases, and 14 bases had no gene match. The CDR3 extends over 18 amino acids. Germline V CDR1 and CDR2: SGHRS, YFSETQ.

The gene calls are TRBV28 and TRBJ1-1; D gene ambiguous. Germline lookup yields CDR1 MDHEN and CDR2 SYDVKM. This CDR3 spans 14 amino acids. The V gene lost 2 bases and the J gene lost 2 bases, with 9 bases spanning the gap. This chain's CDR3 is CASSLGSHNTEAFF. CDR3 coding DNA: TGTGCCAGCAGTTTAGGGTCTCACAACACTGAAGCTTTCTTT.

The CDR3 reads CASTTGTGVNTEAFF. Here the CDR3 DNA reads TGCGCCAGCACCACCGGGACAGGGGTGAACACTGAAGCTTTCTTT. This chain links TRBV4-1 with TRBJ1-1; 10 nucleotides agree with TRBD1. This CDR3 has 15 amino acids. From germline, CDR1 is MGHRA and CDR2 YSYEKL. V lost 7 bases to trimming and J lost 0 bases; unmatched junction nucleotides: 5.

V is TRBV7-6 and J is TRBJ2-7; D may be TRBD1 or TRBD2 (6 bases each). V dropped 2 bases and J dropped 4 bases, with 15 bases sitting between them. Germline CDR1 and CDR2: SGHVS and FNYEAQ. The CDR3 runs to 15 residues. CDR3 bases: TGTGCCAGCAGCTTAATAGGGGGACTTGAATACGAGCAGTACTTC. Residues: CASSLIGGLEYEQYF.

This clone has a handful of counts. V is TRBV7-9 and J is TRBJ2-5; the D call may be TRBD1 or TRBD2 (5 bases each). With 11 bases removed from V and 0 bases from J, the gap between germline ends came to 16 bases. CDR1 is SEHNR, CDR2 FQNEAQ, per germline (reference sequence). The CDR3 contains 14 residues. In DNA, the CDR3 is TGTGCCTGGGACCGGGGCGGACACCAAGAGACCCAGTACTTC. Its translation is CAWDRGGHQETQYF.

The V call is TRBV5-6, the J call TRBJ2-3; D possibly corresponds to TRBD2 (6 bases). The germline V gene has CDR1 SGHDT and CDR2 YYEEEE. This CDR3 has 17 amino acids. Between the trimmed V and J ends, which lost 4 bases and 0 bases, there was a span of 18 bases. The CDR3 loop is CASSIGTRISSTDTQYF. The CDR3 DNA reads as TGTGCCAGCAGCATCGGGACTCGTATTTCTAGCACAGATACGCAGTATTTT.

The genes are TRBV5-6 and TRBJ2-1; 8 bases agree with TRBD2. Germline CDR1 SGHDT, CDR2 YYEEEE. V gave up 4 bases and J gave up 3 bases; unmatched junction bases: 9. CDR3 length: 16 amino acids. The CDR3: CASSRKGTSFYNEQFF. DNA of the CDR3: TGTGCCAGCAGCCGCAAAGGGACTAGTTTCTACAATGAGCAGTTCTTC.

The V gene is TRBV28, the J gene TRBJ1-2; the match to TRBD1 covers 7 bases. The V and J ends lost 4 bases and 2 bases, in that order; junction bases with no gene match: 4. CDR3 length: 14 amino acids. Germline V lookup: CDR1 MDHEN, CDR2 SYDVKM. The CDR3 spells CASSSPGQNYGYTF. The CDR3 DNA follows: TGTGCCAGCAGTTCCCCGGGACAGAACTATGGCTACACCTTC.

The chain links TRBV30 to TRBJ1-1; no definite D call. The CDR3 is made up of 14 amino acids. Deletions cut 3 bases from V and 3 bases from J, with 14 bases between. Germline V gene data show CDR1 as GTSNPN and CDR2 as SVGIG (reference sequence). This CDR3 is CAWSLGWGYTEAFF. CDR3 sequence (DNA): TGTGCCTGGAGCTTGGGGTGGGGATACACTGAAGCTTTCTTT.

This clone was counted between two and nine times. The chain joins TRBV4-1 to TRBJ1-2; D is unresolved. The germline CDR1 and CDR2 sequences are MGHRA and YSYEKL. This CDR3 contains 14 residues. V was pared by 4 bases and J by 5 bases, with 14 bases between. CDR3 residues: CASSRSKAQYGYTF. The CDR3 bases are TGCGCCAGCAGCCGCTCGAAAGCCCAATATGGCTACACCTTC.

This clone was seen only a few times. The chain has TRBV2 and TRBJ1-5; D gene ambiguous. Trimming took 4 bases from V and 11 from J, leaving 12 bases between them. Germline values: CDR1 SNHLY, CDR2 FYNNEI. The CDR3 is 12 residues long. The chain's CDR3 is CASSVSVKSQHF. In nucleotides, the CDR3 is TGTGCCAGCAGTGTTTCGGTGAAGTCCCAGCATTTT.

The chain's CDR3 is CASSQVVVGETQYF. CDR3 DNA: TGTGCCAGCAGTCAAGTGGTGGTTGGGGAGACCCAGTACTTC. The chain employs TRBV6-6 and TRBJ2-5, with D unresolved. Germline V CDR1 and CDR2: MNHNY, SVGAGI (reference sequence). V dropped 5 bases and J dropped 5 bases, with 15 bases sitting between them. The CDR3 sequence is 14 residues long.

The J gene is TRBJ1-1, the V gene TRBV25-1; the D gene is possibly TRBD1 (5 bases). Germline values: CDR1 MGHDK, CDR2 SYGVNS. Trimming took off 6 bases at V and 7 bases at J, with 24 bases between the two ends. The CDR3 covers 16 residues. Written as DNA, the CDR3 is TGTGCCAGCAGCCCCACGGGGGGTTTTAGACTCGGTGAAGCTTTCTTT. Encoded protein: CASSPTGGFRLGEAFF.

The chain has TRBV4-1 and TRBJ1-6; perhaps TRBD1 as D (6 bases). Germline values: CDR1 MGHRA, CDR2 YSYEKL. The CDR3 extends over 16 amino acids. V lost 0 bases, J lost 8 bases, and 14 bases lay in between. The CDR3: CASSQEWGGLYSPLHF. In nucleotides, the CDR3 is TGCGCCAGCAGCCAAGAGTGGGGGGGGCTCTATTCACCCCTCCACTTT.

The chain has TRBV19 and TRBJ1-3; D call uncertain. The CDR3 has 16 residues. V was shortened by 3 bases and J by 0 bases, with 12 bases between the two germline ends. CDR1 is LNHDA, CDR2 SQIVND, per germline (reference sequence). The CDR3 coding sequence is TGTGCCAGTAGTATCCGTGAGACCTACTCTGGAAACACCATATATTTT. It is translated as CASSIRETYSGNTIYF. The whole variable domain, remainder taken from reference TRBV19 and TRBJ1-3, is DGGITQSPKYLFRKEGQNVTLSCEQNLNHDAMYWYRQDPGQGLRLIYYSQIVNDFQKGDIAEGYSVSREKKESFPLTVTSAQKNPTAFYLCASSIRETYSGNTIYFGEGSWLTVV.

V is TRBV7-2 and J is TRBJ2-3, with D uncertain. CDR3 length equals 14 residues. Germline V gene lookup returns CDR1 SGHTA and CDR2 FQGNSA. V was pared by 3 bases and J by 8 bases, with 15 bases between. CDR3 sequence (DNA): TGTGCCAGCAGCTTTTCTCTGGGCCCCGTTACGCAGTATTTT. This translates into CASSFSLGPVTQYF.

The chain recombines TRBV7-9 with TRBJ1-4; 7 positions agree with TRBD1. V lost 1 base, J lost 7 bases, and 3 bases stayed unmatched. Germline V lookup: CDR1 SEHNR, CDR2 FQNEAQ (reference sequence). The CDR3 is 14 residues long. The CDR3 region is CASSLGQGFEKLFF. In nucleotides, the CDR3 is TGTGCCAGCAGCTTAGGACAGGGATTTGAAAAACTGTTTTTT.